The present entry profiles one T cell receptor (beta chain) with its context. Its antigen is undetermined. Treatment noted: roughly ten-day PBMC culture with coronavirus spike peptide pools or control peptides (ViraFEST assay). The authors swapped half the medium for fresh IL-2 medium on days 3 and 7. This specimen comes from a study of vaccination and CD4 T cells after COVID-19. About the study: Spike peptides, overlapping and drawn from SARS-CoV-2, HCoV-NL63, HCoV-OC43 and HCoV-229E, were used to stimulate cells. The authors gave control cultures a CEFX pool, an HIV-1 Nef pool, or no peptide.

Germline CDR1 SNHLY, CDR2 FYNNEI. The V and J ends lost 5 bases and 4 bases, in that order; junction bases with no gene match: 1. The length of the CDR3 is 15 residues. The Oncomine TCR Beta short-read assay generated sequence data from the DNA of cultured CD4+ T cells. TCRdb used MiXCR to reprocess the PCR reads, holding one entry per CDR3 protein. The sample shows some 15,000 distinct CDR3 sequences, under 80% of them seen only once. Study-level findings and limits: Spike mono-reactivity was the property of 304 of 307 vaccine-specific clones in convalescent patients.

The chain employs TRBV2 and TRBJ2-1; 14 nucleotides match TRBD2. Sequencing used CD4+ T cells from blood, cultured in vitro. The source is a human donor who had recovered from COVID-19. The CDR3 DNA follows: TGTGCCAGCAGTTGGACTAGCGGGGGGTACAATGAGCAGTTCTTC. This sequence encodes CASSWTSGGYNEQFF.